These 2 T cell receptor beta chains originate from one sample sequenced in a study of response to subunit inactivated influenza vaccine (dated by TCRdb to the late 2010s). The method behind the library was RT-PCR. Instrument on record: Illumina HiSeq 2500. TCRdb redid the processing of the public reads, applying fastp at Q25 and MiXCR, and retained in-frame beta chains. A single entry per CDR3 protein holds the most common genes and DNA from its merged rows. The sample data list 500,000 to 600,000 distinct CDR3 sequences, and 11% of these were observed just once. In total, the top ten clones hold 9.5% to 12% of the sample. In addition, the sample was reused for a study of T cells expressing NK-cell markers. The other study reports the following: TCR beta cDNA libraries were prepared using 5'RACE template switching, which introduced a universal primer site and unique molecular identifiers.

The specimen was PBMCs from blood, collected on the day of vaccination. The source of these receptors is a man aged 50-60 years who received an inactivated influenza vaccine. Donor details come from another sample of the same person, matched by shared clones.

The rearrangement uses TRBV20-1 and TRBJ2-1, with a weak D call TRBD2 (5 bases). The germline V and J ends were trimmed by 7 bases and 5 bases, with 18 bases remaining between them. This CDR3 has 14 residues. Germline lookup yields CDR1 DFQATT and CDR2 SNEGSKA (reference sequence). CDR3: CSGMDLHENNEQFF. In nucleotides, the CDR3 is TGCAGTGGAATGGACTTACACGAGAACAATGAGCAGTTCTTC.

This clonotype has just a few counts. The chain combines TRBV3-1 with TRBJ2-5, with D perhaps TRBD1 (6 bases). Germline V CDR1 and CDR2: LGHDT, YNNKEL (reference sequence). The CDR3 sequence is 14 residues long. The V end was cut by 1 base, the J end by 4 bases, with 10 bases between. CDR3 DNA: TGTGCCAGCAGCCAAGGGACAGCTCGAGAGACCCAGTACTTC. It encodes CASSQGTARETQYF.